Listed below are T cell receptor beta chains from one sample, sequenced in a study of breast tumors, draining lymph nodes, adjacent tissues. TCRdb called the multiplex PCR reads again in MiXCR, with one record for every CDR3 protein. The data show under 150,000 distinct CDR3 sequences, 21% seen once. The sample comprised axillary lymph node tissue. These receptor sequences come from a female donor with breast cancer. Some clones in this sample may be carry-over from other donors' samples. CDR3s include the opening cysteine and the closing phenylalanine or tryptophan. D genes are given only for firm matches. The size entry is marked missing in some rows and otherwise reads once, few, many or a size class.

TGTGCCAGCGCTAGGCTCCGGGAAAAACTGTTTTTT	CASARLREKLFF	TRBJ1-4	.	TRBV28	.
TGCAGTGCTAGACCCGGGACTAGCGGCAAAGAGACCCAGTACTTC	CSARPGTSGKETQYF	TRBJ2-5	TRBD2	TRBV20-1	many
TGCAGTGCTAGGCCGCGGAACTCCTACGAGCAGTACTTC	CSARPRNSYEQYF	TRBJ2-7	.	TRBV20-1	many
TGCGCCAGCAGCTCCGTCGGCCGGGACAGAACCTACGAGCAGTACTTC	CASSSVGRDRTYEQYF	TRBJ2-7	TRBD1	TRBV5-1	many
TGCAGCGTTGAAGGGGACAGCTATCAAGAGACCCAGTACTTC	CSVEGDSYQETQYF	TRBJ2-5	TRBD1	TRBV29-1	many
TGCGCCGGCAGCTTGGAAACACTAGCGGGAGGGGGAGAGACCCAGTACTTC	CAGSLETLAGGGETQYF	TRBJ2-5	TRBD2	TRBV5-1	.
TGTGCCAGCAGCGTAGGATTCGGGGCCATTCAAGAGGCCCAGTACTTC	CASSVGFGAIQEAQYF	TRBJ2-5	.	TRBV9	.
TGCGCCAGCAGCTTGGAAGTAATAATATCCTCTAGCACAGATACGCAGTATTTT	CASSLEVIISSSTDTQYF	TRBJ2-3	.	TRBV5-1	.
TGTGCCAGCAGCGCCCCGGGACAGGGCCTAAAAGAGACCCAGTACTTC	CASSAPGQGLKETQYF	TRBJ2-5	TRBD1	TRBV9	many
TGTGCCAGCTCCGGCGGGGAGGACTACAATGAGCAGTTCTTC	CASSGGEDYNEQFF	TRBJ2-1	.	TRBV27	many
TGTGCCAGTAGTCCCGTAACGAGCAATGAGCAGTTCTTC	CASSPVTSNEQFF	TRBJ2-1	.	TRBV19	many
TGTGCCAGCAGCGGGGGGAGTGGGGCCCATGAGCAGTTCTTC	CASSGGSGAHEQFF	TRBJ2-1	.	TRBV7-9	many
TGTGCCAGCAGTTTAAACGCCCGGACAGGGGCGAGAAACAATGAGCAGTTCTTC	CASSLNARTGARNNEQFF	TRBJ2-1	TRBD1	TRBV6-5	many
TGTGCCACCCAGGGTAGCCAGGGATCCTACGAGCAGTACTTC	CATQGSQGSYEQYF	TRBJ2-7	.	TRBV11-2	many
TGTGCCAGTGGTCTAGAGGGGACTAGCGGGAATCTCTACAATGAGCAGTTCTTC	CASGLEGTSGNLYNEQFF	TRBJ2-1	TRBD2	TRBV19	.
TGCGCCAGCAGCTCCCGACTAGCGGTCTCCTACGAGCAGTACTTC	CASSSRLAVSYEQYF	TRBJ2-7	TRBD2	TRBV4-1	many
TGCGCCAGCAGCCAAGAATTAGGCTATGGAAACACCATATATTTT	CASSQELGYGNTIYF	TRBJ1-3	.	TRBV4-1	many
TGTGCCACCAAGGGGGGCTCCTATAATTCACCCCTCCACTTT	CATKGGSYNSPLHF	TRBJ1-6	.	TRBV12-3/TRBV12-4	many
TGTGCCAGTAGTATAGGGCCTTACTCCCCACGGGGGCAAGAGACCCAGTACTTC	CASSIGPYSPRGQETQYF	TRBJ2-5	.	TRBV19	many
TGTGCCAGCAGAAGGAGGAGCCACTCCTACAATGAGCAGTTCTTC	CASRRRSHSYNEQFF	TRBJ2-1	.	TRBV6-5	many
TGTGCCAGCAGACCCACATCTAGCGGGCCCACCACAGATACGCAGTATTTT	CASRPTSSGPTTDTQYF	TRBJ2-3	TRBD2	TRBV28	few
TGTGCCAGCAGTTGGGACCTTGGAAACACCATATATTTT	CASSWDLGNTIYF	TRBJ1-3	.	TRBV6-1	many
TGTGCCAGCAGTCCCCAACAGGGGTCCTACGAGCAGTACTTC	CASSPQQGSYEQYF	TRBJ2-7	TRBD1	TRBV27	.
TGTGCCAGCACCGGACTAGCGGGGTCCTACGAGCAGTACTTC	CASTGLAGSYEQYF	TRBJ2-7	TRBD2	TRBV7-2	many
TGTGCCAGCAGTAGGCCAGAGGTCCCCTACGAGCAGTACTTC	CASSRPEVPYEQYF	TRBJ2-7	.	TRBV6-1	many
TGCAGTGCTAGAGATATTGGGGGAGCCTACGAGCAGTACTTC	CSARDIGGAYEQYF	TRBJ2-7	.	TRBV20-1	many
TGCAGTGCGCCACAGACCTTAAATGAGCAGTTCTTC	CSAPQTLNEQFF	TRBJ2-1	.	TRBV20-1	many
TGTGCCAGTAGTATCACAGGGCGTAATCCACCCCTCCACTTT	CASSITGRNPPLHF	TRBJ1-6	.	TRBV19	.
TGCAGTGCTAGAGATGAGGGACGTCGACTCTCTGGAAACACCATATATTTT	CSARDEGRRLSGNTIYF	TRBJ1-3	.	TRBV20-1	many
TGTGCCAGCAGTTTAGTGGGGAACAATGAGCAGTTCTTC	CASSLVGNNEQFF	TRBJ2-1	.	TRBV12-3/TRBV12-4	many
TGTGCCAGCAGTTTTTGGGGGAGTAGGGACGAGCAGTACTTC	CASSFWGSRDEQYF	TRBJ2-7	.	TRBV12-3/TRBV12-4	many
TGTGCCACCAGTGTGCGAGCGGGAGGCCCTTTGGCAGATACGCAGTATTTT	CATSVRAGGPLADTQYF	TRBJ2-3	TRBD2	TRBV24-1	many
TGCAGCGTCGGAATTAGCACAGATACGCAGTATTTT	CSVGISTDTQYF	TRBJ2-3	.	TRBV29-1	many
TGTGCCAGCAGTTACTCGGCCGCAGGGACCATGGACAATCAGCCCCAGCATTTT	CASSYSAAGTMDNQPQHF	TRBJ1-5	.	TRBV6-6	many
TGTGCCAGCAGTCCCCGGTTAGCGGGAGTTTTGGATACGCAGTATTTT	CASSPRLAGVLDTQYF	TRBJ2-3	TRBD2	TRBV12-3/TRBV12-4	many
TGTGCCAGCAGCCCCGGGGGAGGGGGCAGGTACGAGCAGTACTTC	CASSPGGGGRYEQYF	TRBJ2-7	.	TRBV5-5	many
TGTGCCAGCAGCCAGGCGGACAGGGCTTACGAGCAGTACTTC	CASSQADRAYEQYF	TRBJ2-7	TRBD1	TRBV12-3/TRBV12-4	many
TGTGCCAGCAGCCAAGGACTAGCGGGAGGTCTCGACAATGAGCAGTTCTTC	CASSQGLAGGLDNEQFF	TRBJ2-1	TRBD2	TRBV4-2	few
TGTGCCAGCAGTGAGGGGCAGGGGGCGCGGGACATTCAGTACTTC	CASSEGQGARDIQYF	TRBJ2-4	TRBD1	TRBV25-1	few
TGTGCCAGCAGCGCCGGGACAGGAGTCTACGAGCAGTACTTC	CASSAGTGVYEQYF	TRBJ2-7	TRBD1	TRBV9	many
TGTGCCAGTAGTATGTATGGATCCTACACCTTC	CASSMYGSYTF	TRBJ1-2	.	TRBV19	many
TGTGCCAGCAGTCGGTCGCGGAGCAATCAGCCCCAGCATTTT	CASSRSRSNQPQHF	TRBJ1-5	.	TRBV25-1	few
TGTGCCAGCAGCCTAGCGACAGCACCCCTCCACTTT	CASSLATAPLHF	TRBJ1-6	.	TRBV12-3/TRBV12-4	many
TGTGCCAGCAGCTTTTGGACAGGGGGCAATCAGCCCCAGCATTTT	CASSFWTGGNQPQHF	TRBJ1-5	TRBD1	TRBV5-6	.
TGTGCCAGCAGCATGGCCCTCGGGGCGGTGGATACGCAGTATTTT	CASSMALGAVDTQYF	TRBJ2-3	.	TRBV5-4	.
TGTGCCAGCAGCCAAGATTCAGGGGGAGTCGGCTATGGCTACACCTTC	CASSQDSGGVGYGYTF	TRBJ1-2	TRBD1	TRBV3-1	many
TGCAGTGCTAGAGATTGGGCCTACGAGCAGTACTTC	CSARDWAYEQYF	TRBJ2-7	.	TRBV20-1	many
TGCGCCAGCAGCCAAAGGGGGACAGGGTCAGAAGAGACCCAGTACTTC	CASSQRGTGSEETQYF	TRBJ2-5	TRBD1	TRBV4-1	many
TGTGCCAGTAGTCCCAGGGCTTCGGGCAATCAGCCCCAGCATTTT	CASSPRASGNQPQHF	TRBJ1-5	.	TRBV19	many
TGTGCCAGCAGTGTGGGGGATGCTTCATACGAGCAGTACTTC	CASSVGDASYEQYF	TRBJ2-7	.	TRBV6-1	many
TGTGCCACCATGGAGACAGGGGACAATGAGCAGTTCTTC	CATMETGDNEQFF	TRBJ2-1	TRBD1	TRBV24-1	many
TGCAGTGCTAGAGATCACGGGAGGGCCGCAGATACGCAGTATTTT	CSARDHGRAADTQYF	TRBJ2-3	TRBD2	TRBV20-1	many
TGTGCCAGCAGCCAGTACGTCAGGACACCCCTCCACTTT	CASSQYVRTPLHF	TRBJ1-6	.	TRBV3-1	many
TGCGCCAGCAGTGAAGGGGGGGCAGGGAATCAGCCCCAGCATTTT	CASSEGGAGNQPQHF	TRBJ1-5	.	TRBV10-2	many
TGCAGTGCTAGAGCAATAGCGGGAGGTGGCGGGGAGCTGTTTTTT	CSARAIAGGGGELFF	TRBJ2-2	TRBD2	TRBV20-1	many